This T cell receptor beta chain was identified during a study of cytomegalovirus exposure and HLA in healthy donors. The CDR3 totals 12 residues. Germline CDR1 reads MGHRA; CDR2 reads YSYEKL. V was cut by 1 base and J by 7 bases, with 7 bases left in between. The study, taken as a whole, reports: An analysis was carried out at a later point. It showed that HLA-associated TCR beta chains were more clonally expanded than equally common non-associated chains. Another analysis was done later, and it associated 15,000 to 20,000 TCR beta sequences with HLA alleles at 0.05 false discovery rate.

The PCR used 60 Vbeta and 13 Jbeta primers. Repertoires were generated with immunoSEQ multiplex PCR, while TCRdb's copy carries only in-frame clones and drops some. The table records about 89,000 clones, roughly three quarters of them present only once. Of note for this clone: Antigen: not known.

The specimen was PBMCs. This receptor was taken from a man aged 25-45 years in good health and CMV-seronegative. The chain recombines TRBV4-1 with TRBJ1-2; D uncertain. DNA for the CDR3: TGCGCCAGCAGCCAAGGGCAACGTGGCTACACCTTC. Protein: CASSQGQRGYTF.